This TCR beta chain was retrieved from a study of breast tumors, draining lymph nodes, adjacent tissues. Points from the study as a whole: Most tumor T cells seemingly derive from lymph node, then expand in tumor. That most tumor T cells come from lymph nodes remained unproven. Compared with lymph nodes, tumors were less diverse; compared with nontumor tissue, more. Tumor and nontumor repertoires were significantly more similar in luminal-like than in basal-like breast cancer.

One entry per CDR3 protein, called by TCRdb with MiXCR from the multiplex PCR reads. Found here are around 290,000 distinct CDR3 sequences, around 30% of them singletons; the top ten hold 0.85% to 1.2%. The CDR3 runs 14 residues. Per germline, CDR1 KGHSH and CDR2 LQKENI. V lost 3 bases and J lost 3, with 12 bases in between. This clonotype showed up just a few times. Its specificity is not known. Axillary draining lymph nodes of breast cancer patients supplied the node samples. The V and J genes are TRBV18 and TRBJ2-7; D possibly corresponds to TRBD2 (5 bases). The specimen was axillary lymph node tissue. This clonotype was obtained from a female donor with breast cancer. Some clones in this sample may be carry-over from other donors' samples. The CDR3 here is CASSPSGAHYEQYF. The CDR3 DNA reads as TGTGCCAGCTCACCGAGCGGAGCCCACTACGAGCAGTACTTC.